This T cell receptor beta chain was identified in a study of Graves' ophthalmopathy and Graves' hyperthyroidism. Study-level points and caveats: Clonotypes were expanded in thyroid at above 0.001 frequency, and most also appeared in blood. Using 13 signatures, a model distinguished ophthalmopathy from stable hyperthyroidism, reaching around 90% sensitivity and approximately 80% specificity.

RNA transcripts provided the template for amplifying TCR beta CDR3 regions. HTBI primers primed a first-round RT-PCR, and a second-round multiplex PCR followed. MiXCR was run by TCRdb on the multiplex PCR reads, yielding one entry per CDR3 protein. The sample consists of roughly 1.1 million distinct CDR3 sequences, about two fifths of them appearing once. This clonotype was seen a handful of times. Antigen unknown. A read error is possible here, since a much larger clone lies one base away. Germline CDR1 is SGHNT and CDR2 is YYREEE (reference sequence). The CDR3 loop spans 11 amino acids. V lost 5 bases and J 10 bases, leaving 9 bases between the germline ends.

The chain links TRBV5-4 to TRBJ2-2; D is unclear. Specimen: peripheral blood or thyroid tissue (not recorded which). The receptor was derived from an adult man with Graves' hyperthyroidism. CDR3 DNA: TGTGCCAGCAGGATGGCTCCGGAGCTGTTTTTT. Its protein product is CASRMAPELFF.